The clone carrying this T cell receptor beta chain appeared once. Profiled with immunoSEQ multiplex PCR; TCRdb holds only in-frame clones, not every one. The table lists about 14,000 clones, approximately 92% of them singletons. The CDR3 runs 15 residues. Germline CDR1 is MNHNS and CDR2 is SASEGT. J gave up 0 bases and V 6 bases, and 6 bases lay outside the gene matches. This specimen comes from a study of monozygotic twins with cystic fibrosis. Sequences were obtained from blood. This sequence originates from a girl aged 2-9 years with cystic fibrosis. V is TRBV6-1 and J is TRBJ2-7, with 9 bases aligning to TRBD1. The CDR3 here is CASSAGTGSSYEQYF. The CDR3 nucleotides read TGTGCCAGCAGCGCCGGGACAGGGAGCTCCTACGAGCAGTACTTC.